The 31 T cell receptor beta chains in this list originate from one sample, sequenced in a study of cytomegalovirus exposure and HLA in healthy donors (dated by TCRdb to about 2017). The library was generated by the immunoSEQ multiplex PCR assay. A mixture of 60 forward primers for TCR Vbeta segments and 13 reverse primers for TCR Jbeta segments was used in the multiplex PCR. Here the immuneACCESS table is served through TCRdb, limited to in-frame sequences with V and J called. Missing clones are a known gap in these copies; in checked studies unresolved V genes cover under half, and the rest lacks a known reason. Recorded for this sample are about 86,000 clones; around 71% of them occurred a single time. Jointly, the top ten make up 8% to 10% of the sample. Source material: PBMCs. The receptor set was obtained from a man aged 60-69 years in good health and CMV-seronegative.

The rearrangement uses TRBV11-2 and TRBJ2-3, with a tentative D call TRBD1 (5 bases). The V and J ends lost 4 bases and 4 bases respectively, with 15 bases between them. There are 15 residues in the CDR3. CDR1 and CDR2 from the germline V gene are SGHAT and FQNNGV. The CDR3 sequence: CASSSDRDFADTQYF. The CDR3 nucleotides read TGTGCCAGCAGCTCTGACAGAGACTTTGCAGATACGCAGTATTTT.

The chain couples TRBV10-1 to TRBJ2-3; 8 bases fit TRBD1. Per germline, CDR1 WNHNN and CDR2 SYGVQD (reference sequence). The trim removed 0 bases at V and 5 bases at J, leaving 4 bases unmatched. This CDR3 spans 15 amino acids. The CDR3 here is CASSESQGARDTQYF. The CDR3 DNA reads TGCGCCAGCAGTGAGTCCCAGGGGGCCAGAGATACGCAGTATTTT.

This sequence joins TRBV7-8 and TRBJ2-5; 11 bases agree with TRBD2. The ends lost 4 bases at V and 2 bases at J; junction bases unmatched: 3. This CDR3 is built from 15 residues. CDR1 is SGHVS and CDR2 is FQNEAQ in the germline V gene. The DNA for the CDR3 is TGTGCCAGCAGCTCGGGACTAGCGGAACAAGAGACCCAGTACTTC. Translating it yields CASSSGLAEQETQYF.

This clone turned up a few times. The rearrangement joins TRBV14 to TRBJ2-1, with 15 bases lining up with TRBD2. CDR1 and CDR2 from the germline V gene are SGHDN and FVKESK. CDR3 length: 19 amino acids. Unmatched junction bases numbered 5, after V lost 2 bases and J lost 0 bases. The CDR3 sequence: CASSQPGLAGGRSYNEQFF. The CDR3, as DNA: TGTGCCAGCAGCCAACCGGGACTAGCGGGAGGACGCTCCTACAATGAGCAGTTCTTC.

The chain is built from TRBV7-2 and TRBJ1-6; the match to TRBD1 covers 9 bases. CDR1 SGHTA and CDR2 FQGNSA come from the germline V gene. CDR3 length equals 14 residues. V gave up 3 bases and J gave up 12 bases; unmatched junction bases: 6. The CDR3 reads CASSFLLTGGPLHF. The CDR3 nucleotides read TGTGCCAGCAGCTTCCTACTGACAGGGGGACCCCTCCACTTT.

The chain combines TRBV5-1 with TRBJ2-3, with a tentative D call TRBD2 (6 bases). CDR1 is SGHRS, CDR2 YFSETQ, per germline. CDR3 length: 13 residues. V was shortened by 2 bases and J by 6 bases, with 10 bases between the two germline ends. Here the CDR3 reads CASSFNAGDTQYF. The CDR3 nucleotides are TGCGCCAGCAGCTTTAATGCGGGGGATACGCAGTATTTT.

V usage is TRBV19 and J usage is TRBJ2-6, with D perhaps TRBD2 (6 bases). Germline-derived CDR1 and CDR2 are LNHDA and SQIVND (reference sequence). CDR3 size: 16 residues. V lost 6 bases to trimming and J lost 2 bases, with 14 bases between them. DNA of the CDR3: TGTGCCAGTAGGGACCTCCGGGGGACTGGGGCCAACGTCCTGACTTTC. Its translation: CASRDLRGTGANVLTF.

V usage is TRBV2 and J usage is TRBJ2-3; 10 bases agree with TRBD2. Germline trimming cut 8 bases from V and 6 bases from J; bases unmatched to any gene: 14. The CDR3 is made up of 16 amino acids. The germline CDR1 and CDR2 sequences are SNHLY and FYNNEI. CDR3 amino acids: CASEGLAGVLGDTQYF. Written as DNA, the CDR3 is TGTGCCAGCGAGGGCCTAGCGGGAGTATTGGGGGATACGCAGTATTTT.

The sample holds one count of this clone. V usage is TRBV6-6 and J usage is TRBJ2-3, with 9 bases identical to TRBD2. V gave up 8 bases and J gave up 4 bases; unmatched junction bases: 7. This CDR3 spans 14 amino acids. Germline loops: CDR1 MNHNY, CDR2 SVGAGI (reference sequence). Written as DNA, the CDR3 is TGTGCCAGCGGGGCGGGGGGGCTCGCAGATACGCAGTATTTT. Its protein product is CASGAGGLADTQYF.

The chain joins TRBV5-4 to TRBJ1-4; unclear D gene. Germline lookup yields CDR1 SGHNT and CDR2 YYREEE (reference sequence). This CDR3 has 16 amino acids. Trimming cost V 4 bases and J 3 bases, with 16 bases left between them. The CDR3 DNA reads TGTGCCAGCAGCAGACGAGGTAGCGAGTCTAATGAAAAACTGTTTTTT. Amino acid sequence: CASSRRGSESNEKLFF.

The gene calls are TRBV11-2 and TRBJ1-6, with 12 positions matching TRBD1. Per germline, CDR1 SGHAT and CDR2 FQNNGV. The CDR3 spans 16 residues. After removal of 3 bases from V and 8 bases from J, the junction contained 5 bases not matched to a gene. CDR3: CASSFGTGGTDSPLHF. The DNA of the CDR3 is TGTGCCAGCAGCTTCGGGACAGGGGGCACGGATTCACCCCTCCACTTT.

The CDR3 DNA sequence: TGTGCCAGTAACGGAGGGGCCGGAACTTCCGAAAAACTGTTTTTT. Protein sequence: CASNGGAGTSEKLFF. The chain links TRBV19 to TRBJ1-4; D perhaps matches TRBD1 (5 bases). Trimming took off 7 bases at V and 8 bases at J, with 20 bases between the two ends. Looked up from germline, CDR1 is LNHDA and CDR2 is SQIVND (reference sequence). The CDR3 has 15 residues. The full variable domain, completed using reference TRBV19 and TRBJ1-4, is DGGITQSPKYLFRKEGQNVTLSCEQNLNHDAMYWYRQDPGQGLRLIYYSQIVNDFQKGDIAEGYSVSREKKESFPLTVTSAQKNPTAFYLCASNGGAGTSEKLFFGSGTQLSVL.

The rearrangement joins TRBV6-5 to TRBJ1-6, with 9 bases lining up with TRBD1. V lost 4 bases and J lost 4; bases outside the gene matches: 5. The CDR3 is 16 amino acids. CDR1 MNHEY and CDR2 SVGAGI come from the germline V gene. CDR3 protein: CASSSGTGTYNSPLHF. The CDR3 coding sequence is TGTGCCAGCAGTTCCGGGACAGGGACTTATAATTCACCCCTCCACTTT.

This clone was seen a few times. V gene TRBV11-2 combines with J gene TRBJ1-2; TRBD1 might be the D (5 bases). Deletions cut 4 bases from V and 7 bases from J, with 19 bases between. Germline lookup yields CDR1 SGHAT and CDR2 FQNNGV. The CDR3 covers 15 residues. The chain's CDR3 is CASSSRQLGWGGYTF. CDR3 in DNA: TGTGCCAGCAGCTCGCGACAGTTGGGTTGGGGTGGCTACACCTTC.

The chain combines TRBV2 with TRBJ2-7; D remains ambiguous. From germline, CDR1 is SNHLY and CDR2 FYNNEI. The CDR3 totals 15 residues. V dropped 2 bases and J dropped 0 bases, with 11 bases sitting between them. CDR3 bases: TGTGCCAGCAGTGAATCTTACAGCAGCTCCTACGAGCAGTACTTC. Its protein product is CASSESYSSSYEQYF.

The sample holds a few counts of this clone. The chain uses TRBV5-1 and TRBJ1-6; 9 nucleotides agree with TRBD1. Germline trimming cut 0 bases from V and 7 bases from J; bases unmatched to any gene: 2. Germline CDR1 reads SGHRS; CDR2 reads YFSETQ. This CDR3 is 15 amino acids long. The CDR3 sequence: CASSLGGTGNSPLHF. The CDR3 nucleotides are TGCGCCAGCAGCTTGGGGGGGACAGGGAATTCACCCCTCCACTTT.

This clone has a handful of counts. This chain connects TRBV6-6 to TRBJ1-1; D remains ambiguous. CDR1 is MNHNY, CDR2 SVGAGI, per germline (reference sequence). With 6 bases removed from V and 1 base from J, the gap between germline ends came to 15 bases. The CDR3 is 15 amino acids. The CDR3 sequence is CASRKEWEGNTEAFF. DNA for the CDR3: TGTGCCAGCAGGAAAGAATGGGAGGGGAACACTGAAGCTTTCTTT.

This sequence joins TRBV6-1 and TRBJ1-2, with a weak D call TRBD1 (5 bases). V lost 0 bases to trimming and J lost 5 bases, with 10 bases between them. There are 14 residues in the CDR3. Germline V CDR1 and CDR2: MNHNS, SASEGT. This chain's CDR3 is CASSEAGRDYGYTF. The DNA of the CDR3 is TGTGCCAGCAGTGAAGCAGGCAGGGATTATGGCTACACCTTC.

V gene TRBV9 combines with J gene TRBJ2-5; D is perhaps TRBD1 (5 bases). Germline loops: CDR1 SGDLS, CDR2 YYNGEE. The ends were cut back, 3 bases at V and 5 bases at J, with 14 bases in the middle. The CDR3 runs to 14 residues. The CDR3 sequence: CASSDHQGLETQYF. CDR3 bases: TGTGCCAGCAGCGACCACCAGGGCCTGGAGACCCAGTACTTC.

The chain uses TRBV29-1 and TRBJ2-1; maybe TRBD2 (6 bases). The CDR3 is 13 amino acids. The ends were cut back, 4 bases at V and 5 bases at J, with 12 bases in the middle. Germline loops: CDR1 SQVTM, CDR2 ANQGSEA. In DNA form, the CDR3 reads TGCAGCGTTGCGACTAGTCAGGACAATGAGCAGTTCTTC. Amino acids: CSVATSQDNEQFF.

This chain links TRBV5-6 with TRBJ2-1; unclear D gene. Trimming took 4 bases from V and 5 from J, leaving 13 bases between them. The CDR3 extends over 14 amino acids. Germline V gene sequence: CDR1 SGHDT, CDR2 YYEEEE. This CDR3 reads CASSPRLFDNEQFF. The CDR3 region has the DNA TGTGCCAGCAGCCCCAGGTTATTTGACAATGAGCAGTTCTTC.

The J gene is TRBJ1-5, the V gene TRBV5-5; D remains unclear. CDR3 size: 14 residues. Germline V gives CDR1 SGHKS, CDR2 YYEKEE (reference sequence). Trimming left V 2 bases short and J 3 bases short, with 9 bases between. The CDR3 loop is CASSFAGNNQPQHF. The DNA for the CDR3 is TGTGCCAGCAGCTTTGCGGGAAACAATCAGCCCCAGCATTTT.

The gene calls are TRBV19 and TRBJ2-3, with D possibly being TRBD2 (6 bases). From germline, CDR1 is LNHDA and CDR2 SQIVND (reference sequence). This CDR3 has 16 amino acids. V was shortened by 0 bases and J by 3 bases, with 13 bases between the two germline ends. Written as DNA, the CDR3 is TGTGCCAGTAGTATAGAGGGCGGGGTGGTGACAGATACGCAGTATTTT. Its translation is CASSIEGGVVTDTQYF.

The chain couples TRBV6-6 to TRBJ1-1; the match to TRBD1 covers 9 bases. CDR1 MNHNY and CDR2 SVGAGI come from the germline V gene (reference sequence). V lost 6 bases to trimming and J lost 0 bases; unmatched junction nucleotides: 8. CDR3 length: 16 amino acids. The CDR3 protein is CASSPGTGLMNTEAFF. CDR3 coding DNA: TGTGCCAGCAGCCCCGGGACAGGGCTTATGAACACTGAAGCTTTCTTT.

This clone was counted between two and nine times. The chain joins TRBV30 to TRBJ2-5, with D perhaps TRBD2 (6 bases). The DNA end is a closer match to TRBJ2-7, so the J assignment may be wrong. Germline V gives CDR1 GTSNPN, CDR2 SVGIG (reference sequence). The length of the CDR3 is 13 residues. The CDR3 DNA reads as TGTGCCTGGAGTGCCGGGGGAACCTACGAGCAGTACTTC. It encodes CAWSAGGTYEQYF.

J is TRBJ2-5 and V is TRBV28, with 7 nucleotides matching TRBD2. Unmatched junction bases numbered 9, after V lost 5 bases and J lost 3 bases. Germline V CDR1 and CDR2: MDHEN, SYDVKM. The CDR3 sequence is 15 residues long. CDR3 DNA: TGTGCCAGCAGTCCCCTTGGGGGGGTGAAAGAGACCCAGTACTTC. Its protein is CASSPLGGVKETQYF.

Only one count was recorded for this clone. The V gene is TRBV18, the J gene TRBJ2-1; 12 bases align to TRBD2. This CDR3 has 20 amino acids. The V gene's germline CDR1 is KGHSH and CDR2 LQKENI. V shed 3 bases, J shed 0 bases, and the junction held 12 bases outside the gene matches. The CDR3 loop reads CASSPLALAGGPPSYNEQFF. CDR3 in DNA: TGTGCCAGCTCACCCTTAGCACTAGCGGGGGGTCCGCCCTCCTACAATGAGCAGTTCTTC.

This chain joins TRBV19 and TRBJ1-6; no clear D. The V gene's germline CDR1 is LNHDA and CDR2 SQIVND (reference sequence). Trimming took off 3 bases at V and 0 bases at J, with 9 bases between the two ends. The CDR3 has 16 residues. DNA for the CDR3: TGTGCCAGTAGTATTGCGGGGAGCTCCTATAATTCACCCCTCCACTTT. Its translation is CASSIAGSSYNSPLHF.

This clone was seen more than once but under ten times. This rearrangement joins TRBV27 to TRBJ2-7; possibly TRBD1 for D (5 bases). Germline CDR1 MNHEY, CDR2 SMNVEV (reference sequence). The length of the CDR3 is 14 residues. Trimming left V 0 bases short and J 4 bases short, with 10 bases between. The CDR3 protein is CASSLSGVAYEQYF. In DNA form, the CDR3 reads TGTGCCAGCAGTTTATCAGGGGTTGCGTACGAGCAGTACTTC.

This chain uses TRBV5-8 with TRBJ2-5, with TRBD1 matching over 7 bases. Trimming at V came to 2 bases and at J to 5 bases, leaving 9 bases not matched to a gene. The CDR3 totals 15 residues. CDR1 SGHTS and CDR2 YDEGEE come from the germline V gene. CDR3 residues: CASSLQGLLEETQYF. The CDR3 DNA reads TGTGCCAGCAGCTTACAGGGGTTATTGGAGGAGACCCAGTACTTC. Using reference TRBV5-8 and TRBJ2-5 for the parts outside the CDR3, the full variable domain is EAGVTQSPTHLIKTRGQQATLRCSPISGHTSVYWYQQALGLGLQFLLWYDEGEERNRGNFPPRFSGRQFPNYSSELNVNALELEDSALYLCASSLQGLLEETQYFGPGTRLLVL.

V usage is TRBV27 and J usage is TRBJ2-3; D remains ambiguous. The CDR3 has 12 amino acids. Germline V gene sequence: CDR1 MNHEY, CDR2 SMNVEV (reference sequence). V was shortened by 6 bases and J by 2 bases, with 6 bases between the two germline ends. CDR3 residues: CASRPNTDTQYF. Here the CDR3 DNA reads TGTGCCAGCAGACCTAACACAGATACGCAGTATTTT.